These 4 T cell receptor beta chains originate from one sample sequenced in a study of cytomegalovirus exposure and HLA in healthy donors. This PCR relied on a set of 60 Vbeta primers and 13 Jbeta primers. This table comes from immunoSEQ multiplex PCR, and its TCRdb copy is limited to in-frame clones, with some not included. The repertoire holds tens of thousands of clones, under 80% seen once, with 4.9% in the top ten. Sequences were obtained from PBMCs. These receptors originate from a man in his sixties in good health and CMV-seropositive.

CDR3 protein: CATSRVTGDNEQFF. CDR3 DNA: TGTGCCACCAGCAGAGTAACAGGGGACAATGAGCAGTTCTTC. The V call is TRBV15, the J call TRBJ2-1, with 7 bases identical to TRBD1. The V segment lost 1 base and the J segment 5 bases; nucleotides outside the gene matches: 2. The CDR3 has 14 residues. Germline values: CDR1 LNHNV, CDR2 YYDKDF (reference sequence).

This clone was seen a few times. V usage is TRBV6-1 and J usage is TRBJ2-7; 7 bases agree with TRBD1. V was clipped by 4 bases and J by 4 bases; unmatched bases: 7. The germline V gene has CDR1 MNHNS and CDR2 SASEGT. This CDR3 is built from 14 residues. This CDR3 is CASSGTGFSYEQYF. In DNA, the CDR3 is TGTGCCAGCAGTGGGACAGGTTTTTCATACGAGCAGTACTTC.

This clone was seen a handful of times. This sequence joins TRBV18 and TRBJ2-7; TRBD2 matches at 9 bases. This CDR3 region has 14 residues. In germline, CDR1 is KGHSH, CDR2 LQKENI. The V segment lost 4 bases and the J segment 3 bases; nucleotides outside the gene matches: 4. This CDR3 is CASSQRGALYEQYF. CDR3 bases: TGTGCCAGCTCACAGCGGGGGGCACTCTACGAGCAGTACTTC.

The chain is built from TRBV30 and TRBJ2-5; D perhaps matches TRBD1 (5 bases). The J call could be wrong; TRBJ2-7 is a better fit for the DNA end. Germline V gene data show CDR1 as GTSNPN and CDR2 as SVGIG (reference sequence). The CDR3 spans 14 residues. CDR3 bases: TGTGCCTGGAGTCGCTCGCAGGGAAGCTACGAGCAGTACTTC. Translation gives CAWSRSQGSYEQYF.